The T cell receptor (beta chain) described here comes from a study of shared clonotypes between healthy human individuals. The CDR3 consists of 18 residues. V lost 1 base, J lost 1 base, and 8 bases stayed unmatched. Germline-derived CDR1 and CDR2 are SNHLY and FYNNEI. The naive CD8 subset, CD45RO-negative cells positively selected for CCR7, excluded terminally differentiated effector memory CD45RA+ cells. The input for sorted-subset replicate PCRs was roughly 180 ng DNA, 25,000 to 35,000 T cell genomes. The method was immunoSEQ multiplex PCR; TCRdb's version includes in-frame clones alone and lacks a portion of them. The sample consists of about 2.1 million clones, around 93% of them appearing once.

Specimen: naive CD8+ T cells from PBMCs. The receptor's source is a man aged 18 to 29 in good health. Some clones in this sample may be carry-over from other donors' samples. V usage is TRBV2 and J usage is TRBJ2-5; 11 bases align to TRBD2. The CDR3 DNA reads TGTGCCAGCAGTGAAGGACTAGCGGGGTGGACTTTCCAAGAGACCCAGTACTTC. Its protein is CASSEGLAGWTFQETQYF.